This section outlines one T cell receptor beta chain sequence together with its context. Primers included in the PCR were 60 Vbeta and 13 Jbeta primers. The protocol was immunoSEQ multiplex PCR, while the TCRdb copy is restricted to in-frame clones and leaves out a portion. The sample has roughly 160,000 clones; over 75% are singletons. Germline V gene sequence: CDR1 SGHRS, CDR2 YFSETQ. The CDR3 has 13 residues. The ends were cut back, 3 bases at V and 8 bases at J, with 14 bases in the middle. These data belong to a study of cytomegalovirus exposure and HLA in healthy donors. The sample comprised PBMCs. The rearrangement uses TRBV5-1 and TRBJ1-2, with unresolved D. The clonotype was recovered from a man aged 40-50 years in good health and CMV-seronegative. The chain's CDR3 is CASSSRENGGYTF. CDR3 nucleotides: TGCGCCAGCAGCTCCCGGGAAAACGGGGGCTACACCTTC.